The clone carrying this T cell receptor beta chain appeared a few times. What it recognizes is unknown. The germline gene is not matched at one end of the junction; a read error may be the cause. RNA transcripts yielded amplified TCR beta CDR3 regions. The primer set for the first-round RT-PCR of the TCR CDR3 was HTBI. TCRdb recomputed calls from the multiplex PCR reads with MiXCR, one row per CDR3 protein. The repertoire has hundreds of thousands of distinct CDR3 sequences, approximately 19% of them found once; the top ten carry over 15%. The germline V gene has CDR1 LGHDT and CDR2 YNNKEL (reference sequence). The CDR3 length is 13 residues. The entry originates in a study of T cells in Graves' hyperthyroidism and ophthalmopathy. Study-wide findings and caveats: Blood also held most thyroid clonotypes expanded beyond 0.001.

This chain connects TRBV3-1 to TRBJ1-1, with D unclear. The sequenced sample was blood. The sequence was collected from a woman in her forties or fifties with Graves' hyperthyroidism that later progressed to Graves' ophthalmopathy. The chain's CDR3 is CASNQGRDTEAFF. CDR3 nucleotide sequence: TGTGCCAGCAACCAAGGGCGGGACACTGAAGCTTTCTTT.